This entry lists 23 T cell receptor beta chains sequenced from one sample in a study of blood T cell repertoires in COVID-19. Using immunoSEQ multiplex PCR, the repertoire was profiled, and TCRdb retains in-frame clones only, with some absent. This repertoire shows some 100,000 clones, 90% found once; its top ten account for about 5%. The source material was peripheral blood. These receptors were taken from a man aged 50-60 years with acute or convalescent COVID-19.

The J gene is TRBJ2-3, the V gene TRBV15; D remains unclear. CDR3 length: 13 residues. Germline V gene data show CDR1 as LNHNV and CDR2 as YYDKDF (reference sequence). Trimming removed 5 bases at V and 0 bases at J, with 6 bases between. The CDR3 loop reads CATSVTSTDTQYF. CDR3 in DNA: TGTGCCACCAGCGTAACTAGCACAGATACGCAGTATTTT.

This CDR3 is CASSPSPGSTEAFF. The CDR3 DNA sequence: TGTGCCAGCAGCCCGTCCCCGGGAAGCACTGAAGCTTTCTTT. The rearrangement links TRBV7-2 to TRBJ1-1, with no clear D. V was clipped by 5 bases and J by 4 bases, with 14 bases between them. The CDR3 runs 14 residues. The germline gives CDR1 SGHTA, CDR2 FQGNSA.

This chain joins TRBV4-2 and TRBJ2-7, with 12 bases that match TRBD2. V lost 1 base to trimming and J lost 2 bases; unmatched junction nucleotides: 0. This CDR3 has 15 residues. The germline V gene has CDR1 LGHNA and CDR2 YNFKEQ. For the CDR3, the DNA is TGTGCCAGCAGCCAAGGACTAGCGGGAGCCTACGAGCAGTACTTC. Protein: CASSQGLAGAYEQYF.

This clone was found once. The J gene is TRBJ1-1, the V gene TRBV6-5, with D maybe TRBD1 (5 bases). There are 15 residues in the CDR3. V was cut by 0 bases and J by 4 bases, with 12 bases left in between. Germline-derived CDR1 and CDR2 are MNHEY and SVGAGI. CDR3 protein: CASSYSLGGGTEAFF. CDR3 DNA: TGTGCCAGCAGTTACTCGTTGGGGGGTGGCACTGAAGCTTTCTTT.

The rearrangement uses TRBV5-1 and TRBJ2-6; maybe TRBD2 (6 bases). V lost 4 bases and J lost 4, with 12 bases in between. CDR1 is SGHRS and CDR2 is YFSETQ in the germline V gene. The CDR3 loop spans 15 amino acids. The CDR3, as DNA: TGCGCCAGCAGCGTGGAGGGGATAGGGGCCAACGTCCTGACTTTC. Its translation: CASSVEGIGANVLTF.

This sequence joins TRBV6-5 and TRBJ1-1; no clear D gene. V lost 6 bases and J 4 bases, leaving 15 bases between the germline ends. CDR3 length: 14 amino acids. Germline values: CDR1 MNHEY, CDR2 SVGAGI. This CDR3 is CASSQDPPGTEAFF. CDR3 bases: TGTGCCAGCAGCCAAGACCCCCCAGGCACTGAAGCTTTCTTT.

This clone was picked up one time. Other nucleotide sequences from this sample produce the same CDR3. The V and J genes are TRBV27 and TRBJ2-7; TRBD1 matches 8 bases. The CDR3 covers 15 residues. CDR1 is MNHEY and CDR2 is SMNVEV in the germline V gene (reference sequence). The V gene end was trimmed by 0 bases and the J gene end by 3 bases; junction bases not matched to a gene: 4. The CDR3 here is CASSLSGQGYYEQYF. CDR3 sequence (DNA): TGTGCCAGCAGTTTATCCGGACAGGGCTACTACGAGCAGTACTTC.

The chain links TRBV5-1 to TRBJ1-6; D is unresolved. The germline V gene has CDR1 SGHRS and CDR2 YFSETQ. The CDR3 covers 15 residues. Trimming stripped 0 bases from V and 7 bases from J, with 11 bases between. CDR3 coding DNA: TGCGCCAGCAGCTTGGAAGGACGGAGGAATTCACCCCTCCACTTT. Translating gives CASSLEGRRNSPLHF.

Comment on this clone: One junction end disagrees with the germline gene, perhaps due to a read error. The genes are TRBV24-1 and TRBJ2-7, with D perhaps TRBD1 (5 bases). CDR1 and CDR2 from the germline V gene are KGHDR and SFDVKD. The length of the CDR3 is 12 residues. CDR3 residues: CATSDPWGHLDF. The CDR3 coding sequence is TGTGCCACCAGTGATCCCTGGGGCCACCTCGACTTC.

This chain joins TRBV19 and TRBJ1-5; TRBD1 agrees at 7 bases. Germline-derived CDR1 and CDR2 are LNHDA and SQIVND (reference sequence). The CDR3 has 15 amino acids. V shed 6 bases and J 1 base; nucleotides not matched to a gene: 6. CDR3 amino acids: CASRRDRKSNQPQHF. The CDR3, as DNA: TGTGCCAGTAGACGGGACAGAAAAAGCAATCAGCCCCAGCATTTT.

The genes are TRBV19 and TRBJ1-6; 9 bases line up with TRBD1. The V gene end was trimmed by 9 bases and the J gene end by 7 bases; junction bases not matched to a gene: 10. Germline lookup yields CDR1 LNHDA and CDR2 SQIVND (reference sequence). The CDR3 totals 15 residues. CDR3 in amino acids: CASRAGQGLNSPLHF. CDR3 nucleotide sequence: TGTGCCAGCCGAGCGGGACAGGGACTGAATTCACCCCTCCACTTT.

This clone was seen a single time. The CDR3 coding sequence is TGTGCCAGCAGCTTAGATACAGGGGAGCCTGGAAACACCATATATTTT. Protein: CASSLDTGEPGNTIYF. This chain links TRBV7-9 with TRBJ1-3, with TRBD1 matching over 7 bases. Per germline, CDR1 SEHNR and CDR2 FQNEAQ (reference sequence). V gave up 1 base and J gave up 2 bases; unmatched junction bases: 5. This CDR3 comprises 16 residues.

The sample holds one count of this clone. V gene TRBV2 combines with J gene TRBJ1-4; D is possibly TRBD1 (6 bases). This CDR3 spans 12 amino acids. Per the germline V gene, CDR1 is SNHLY and CDR2 is FYNNEI. The germline V and J ends were trimmed by 5 bases and 10 bases, with 11 bases remaining between them. CDR3 DNA sequence: TGTGCCAGCAGTCCCCCCAGGGGAAAACTGTTTTTT. This translates into CASSPPRGKLFF. The full variable domain, in which reference TRBV2 and TRBJ1-4 provide the parts outside the CDR3, is EPEVTQTPSHQVTQMGQEVILRCVPISNHLYFYWYRQILGQKVEFLVSFYNNEISEKSEIFDDQFSVERPDGSNFTLKIRSTKLEDSAMYFCASSPPRGKLFFGSGTQLSVL.

This sequence joins TRBV19 and TRBJ1-2; D might be TRBD1 (6 bases). The V gene lost 3 bases and the J gene lost 4 bases, with 21 bases spanning the gap. The CDR3 runs to 17 residues. Looked up from germline, CDR1 is LNHDA and CDR2 is SQIVND (reference sequence). CDR3 protein: CASSMVPTGRRVYGYTF. The CDR3 DNA sequence: TGTGCCAGTAGTATGGTTCCAACAGGGCGCCGAGTCTATGGCTACACCTTC.

V gene TRBV30 combines with J gene TRBJ2-3; 9 bases line up with TRBD1. Germline CDR1 and CDR2: GTSNPN and SVGIG (reference sequence). This CDR3 comprises 14 residues. V lost 4 bases, J lost 1 base, and 3 bases stayed unmatched. CDR3 amino acids: CAWNRDRGTDTQYF. In nucleotides, the CDR3 is TGTGCCTGGAACCGGGACAGGGGCACAGATACGCAGTATTTT.

This rearrangement joins TRBV3-1 (or the pseudogene TRBV3-2) to TRBJ2-1; 7 bases agree with TRBD2. This CDR3 is 15 amino acids long. J lost 4 bases, V lost 2 bases, and 5 bases had no gene match. Germline values: CDR1 LGHDT, CDR2 YNNKEL (reference sequence). The CDR3 protein is CASSQRLAAYNEQFF. CDR3 sequence (DNA): TGTGCCAGCAGCCAACGACTAGCCGCGTACAATGAGCAGTTCTTC.

The chain couples TRBV19 to TRBJ2-1, with TRBD1 matching over 7 bases. The CDR3 extends over 16 amino acids. V lost 6 bases, J lost 6 bases, and 14 bases stayed unmatched. Germline V CDR1 and CDR2: LNHDA, SQIVND (reference sequence). CDR3 region: CASSAQGSHTGNEQFF. DNA for the CDR3: TGTGCCAGTAGCGCACAGGGGTCCCATACAGGCAATGAGCAGTTCTTC.

The chain employs TRBV9 and TRBJ1-4; 7 bases align to TRBD1. The germline V gene encodes CDR1 SGDLS and CDR2 YYNGEE. This CDR3 has 17 amino acids. V trimming: 0 bases; J trimming: 6 bases; junction bases outside the gene matches: 11. The CDR3 nucleotides are TGTGCCAGCAGCGTAGTAGGGGTTGGACAGGTCCATGAAAAACTGTTTTTT. This codes for CASSVVGVGQVHEKLFF. The whole variable domain, remainder taken from reference TRBV9 and TRBJ1-4, is DSGVTQTPKHLITATGQRVTLRCSPRSGDLSVYWYQQSLDQGLQFLIQYYNGEERAKGNILERFSAQQFPDLHSELNLSSLELGDSALYFCASSVVGVGQVHEKLFFGSGTQLSVL.

The chain joins TRBV28 to TRBJ1-2; TRBD1 might be the D (5 bases). V was cut by 2 bases and J by 2 bases, with 9 bases left in between. This CDR3 has 14 amino acids. Germline CDR1 and CDR2: MDHEN and SYDVKM. The DNA for the CDR3 is TGTGCCAGCAGTTTAGGACAACGAAACTATGGCTACACCTTC. Its protein product is CASSLGQRNYGYTF.

This chain connects TRBV18 to TRBJ1-3; D is undetermined. The CDR3 length is 14 residues. V gave up 3 bases and J gave up 0 bases, with 6 bases separating them. The germline V gene has CDR1 KGHSH and CDR2 LQKENI. DNA for the CDR3: TGTGCCAGCTCACCGTCCAGCTCTGGAAACACCATATATTTT. It codes for CASSPSSSGNTIYF. Complete variable domain (other parts from reference TRBV18 and TRBJ1-3): NAGVMQNPRHLVRRRGQEARLRCSPMKGHSHVYWYRQLPEEGLKFMVYLQKENIIDESGMPKERFSAEFPKEGPSILRIQQVVRGDSAAYFCASSPSSSGNTIYFGEGSWLTVV.

In this sample, this clone turned up once. This chain's CDR3 is CASSYRPYTEAFF. CDR3 DNA sequence: TGTGCCAGCAGTTACCGTCCTTACACTGAAGCTTTCTTT. V and J are TRBV6-6 and TRBJ1-1; D remains ambiguous. The germline V gene has CDR1 MNHNY and CDR2 SVGAGI (reference sequence). This CDR3 has 13 residues. The V end was cut by 2 bases, the J end by 3 bases, with 7 bases between.

This chain uses TRBV11-2 with TRBJ1-3, with D hard to call. Trimming shortened V by 1 base and J by 0 bases, and 7 bases separated the two germline ends. Germline lookup yields CDR1 SGHAT and CDR2 FQNNGV. The CDR3 contains 15 residues. The CDR3 region has the DNA TGTGCCAGCAGCTTAGGAGGCATCTCTGGAAACACCATATATTTT. It yields the protein CASSLGGISGNTIYF. Together with reference TRBV11-2 and TRBJ1-3, the CDR3 gives the full variable domain: EAGVAQSPRYKIIEKRQSVAFWCNPISGHATLYWYQQILGQGPKLLIQFQNNGVVDDSQLPKDRFSAERLKGVDSTLKIQPAKLEDSAVYLCASSLGGISGNTIYFGEGSWLTVV.

The chain joins TRBV5-4 to TRBJ2-5; 7 bases are a match to TRBD2. This CDR3 region has 13 residues. Germline V gives CDR1 SGHNT, CDR2 YYREEE (reference sequence). The V segment lost 3 bases and the J segment 2 bases; nucleotides outside the gene matches: 1. CDR3 DNA sequence: TGTGCCAGCAGCTGGACTAGGCAAGAGACCCAGTACTTC. Protein product: CASSWTRQETQYF.